This T cell receptor (beta chain) was sequenced during a study of OX40 agonist ivuxolimab in advanced cancers. The protocol was immunoSEQ multiplex PCR, while the TCRdb copy is restricted to in-frame clones and leaves out a portion. Of more than 100,000 clones detected, around 93% appear once; the ten largest clones hold about 0.15%. The CDR3 contains 12 residues. CDR1 and CDR2 from the germline V gene are SQVTM and ANQGSEA. The V end lost 5 bases, the J end lost 1 base, and 8 bases lay between the germline ends. The sample was CD4+ or CD8+ T cells sorted from blood, taken in a trial of the OX40 agonist ivuxolimab. The source is an adult with an advanced solid tumor such as melanoma, head and neck, liver or kidney cancer. This chain joins TRBV29-1 and TRBJ1-1; no reliable D call. CDR3 sequence reads: CSVLFWNTEAFF. In DNA form, the CDR3 reads TGCAGCGTTCTCTTTTGGAACACTGAAGCTTTCTTT. Drawing the rest from reference TRBV29-1 and TRBJ1-1, the complete variable domain is SAVISQKPSRDICQRGTSLTIQCQVDSQVTMMFWYRQQPGQSLTLIATANQGSEATYESGFVIDKFPISRPNLTFSTLTVSNMSPEDSSIYLCSVLFWNTEAFFGQGTRLTVV.